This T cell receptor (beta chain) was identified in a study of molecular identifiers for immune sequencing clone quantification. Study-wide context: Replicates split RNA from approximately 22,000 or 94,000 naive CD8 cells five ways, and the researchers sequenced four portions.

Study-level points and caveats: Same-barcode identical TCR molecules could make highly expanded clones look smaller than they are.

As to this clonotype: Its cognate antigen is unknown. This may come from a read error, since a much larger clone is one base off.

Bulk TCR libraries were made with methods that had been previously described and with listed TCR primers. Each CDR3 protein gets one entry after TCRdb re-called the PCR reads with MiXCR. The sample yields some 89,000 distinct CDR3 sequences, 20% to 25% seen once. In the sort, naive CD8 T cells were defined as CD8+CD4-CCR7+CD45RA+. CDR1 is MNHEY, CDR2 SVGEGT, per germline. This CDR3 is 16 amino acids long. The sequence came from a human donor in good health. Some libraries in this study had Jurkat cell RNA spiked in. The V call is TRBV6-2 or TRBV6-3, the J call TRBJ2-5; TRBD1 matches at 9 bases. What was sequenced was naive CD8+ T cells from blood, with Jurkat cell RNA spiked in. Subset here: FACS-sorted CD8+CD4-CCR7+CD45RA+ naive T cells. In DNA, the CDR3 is TGTGCCAGCTGTTACTCGGACAGGGGATCTCTGGAGACCCAGTACTTC. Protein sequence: CASCYSDRGSLETQYF.